This T cell receptor beta chain was observed in a study of blood T cell repertoires in COVID-19 (dated by TCRdb to the early 2020s). Background for the entire study: Collaborator samples came from the United States, Italy and Spain and covered acute and convalescent phases of COVID-19. The prospective study material was composed of cDNA or gDNA derived from T cells, B-cell-depleted T cells, or PBMCs. Subjects who had been exposed to COVID-19, were actively infected with it, or had recovered from it provided the deeply sampled blood TCRbeta repertoires that made up the dataset. The repertoires were released in a freely available public database intended as a resource for research on the immune response to SARS-CoV-2. The samples were drawn from the first 160 participants of the ongoing ImmuneRACE study and from roughly 1,300 subjects provided by 6 global collaborators. A de-identified subject ID, COVID-19 status, age in years and sex were almost always included in the sample metadata. HLA class I and class II types, where available, came from metadata supplied by the sample provider rather than from assay-based typing. The study at large found these results: Clinical and demographic metadata were provided uncurated, with the amount varying by source and participant.

TCRbeta CDR3 regions were amplified from genomic DNA using the immunoSEQ Assay, a bias-controlled multiplex PCR. The paper's processing steps were these. Nucleated cell counts per sample were estimated from amplification of reference gene primers within the assay. To quantify the absolute abundance of each unique TCRbeta CDR3 rearrangement, sequence reads were collapsed and filtered. Productive Simpson clonality was computed per sample as the square root of Simpson's diversity index over productive rearrangements. Sourced from immuneACCESS, this table was stored by TCRdb with only in-frame sequences that have V and J called. A share of the clones is absent; for the studies checked, an unresolved V gene accounts for under half, and the remainder has no known explanation. For V, J and clone size, that table is used; D and trimming come from the DNA. Counted in this sample were about 110,000 clones; around 88% of them appeared once. The ten largest clones represent approximately 0.81% of the sample.

On this clone: Its antigen remains undetermined. No base quality information exists; no much larger clone differs at one position.

The V end gives up 1 base and the J end 9 bases, leaving 8 bases in the junction not matched to a gene. Taken from cysteine to phenylalanine, the CDR3 has 15 residues. Only the CDR3 DNA stays, 45 bases, in frame from base 1. Via the germline V gene (reference sequence), CDR1 is SEHNR and CDR2 FQNEAQ. Whole blood was collected in K2EDTA tubes by collaborating institutions according to the institutions' own protocols. For TCRbeta analysis, collaborator samples were shipped as frozen whole blood, as isolated PBMCs, or as DNA extracted from either sample type. The clonotype originates from a woman aged 45 to 65 with active or convalescent COVID-19. Material: peripheral blood. The sequence links TRBV7-9 to TRBJ2-1; 8 bases in the junction line up with TRBD1. The CDR3 protein sequence reads: CASSLVQGGEVEQFF. The DNA sequence is TGTGCCAGCAGCTTAGTACAGGGGGGTGAGGTTGAGCAGTTCTTC.